This TCR beta chain was sequenced during a study of early T cells in non-severe SARS-CoV-2 infection. This clonotype was observed a few times. Trimming shortened V by 1 base and J by 7 bases, and 8 bases separated the two germline ends. This CDR3 has 13 amino acids. CDR1 is SGHVS, CDR2 FQNEAQ, per germline. Unique molecular identifier tags were affixed to discrete cDNA molecules. TCRdb ran MiXCR on the 5' RACE reads and lists one entry per CDR3 protein. The sample lists 75,000 to 90,000 distinct CDR3 sequences, over 9.5% occurring once. The J gene is TRBJ2-1, the V gene TRBV7-8; D not resolved. The TCR was taken from an adult who was a healthcare worker with PCR-confirmed SARS-CoV-2 infection or an uninfected control (not recorded which). The sequences come from whole blood, collected at baseline. The CDR3 DNA is TGTGCCAGCAGCTTAGACTTAATAAATGAGCAGTTCTTC. Protein: CASSLDLINEQFF.